Presented here are 25 T cell receptor beta chains from one specimen sequenced in a study of radiotherapy plus CTLA-4 blockade in lung cancer. Only in-frame clones appear in the TCRdb table, and some are missing; sequencing was by immunoSEQ multiplex PCR. The table lists 34,000 or so clones, 70% to 75% of them singletons. Source: peripheral blood, taken from a patient treated with radiotherapy plus ipilimumab. The receptors were sampled from a human donor with non-small cell lung cancer that progressed on radiotherapy plus ipilimumab.

V and J are TRBV27 and TRBJ2-1; no clear D. With 3 bases removed from V and 0 bases from J, the gap between germline ends came to 6 bases. Germline lookup yields CDR1 MNHEY and CDR2 SMNVEV (reference sequence). This CDR3 has 14 amino acids. CDR3 sequence: CASSFSSSYNEQFF. As DNA, the CDR3 is TGTGCCAGCAGTTTCAGTAGCTCCTACAATGAGCAGTTCTTC.

The chain has TRBV10-3 and TRBJ1-1; TRBD1 matches at 9 bases. V trimming: 3 bases; J trimming: 0 bases; junction bases outside the gene matches: 8. CDR3 length: 17 residues. CDR1 and CDR2 (germline): ENHRY, SYGVKD. Written as DNA, the CDR3 is TGTGCCATCAGTGACCGGGTGGGACAGGGCATGAACACTGAAGCTTTCTTT. Translating gives CAISDRVGQGMNTEAFF.

The CDR3 nucleotides read TGTGCCAGCAGCTTACCGGACTCCGGCCTGCGTGGCTACACCTTC. Protein sequence: CASSLPDSGLRGYTF. V is TRBV7-9 and J is TRBJ1-2; D gene uncertain. Germline lookup yields CDR1 SEHNR and CDR2 FQNEAQ (reference sequence). V gave up 2 bases and J gave up 7 bases, with 17 bases separating them. This CDR3 is built from 15 residues. The full variable domain, with the rest looked up from reference TRBV7-9 and TRBJ1-2, is DTGVSQNPRHKITKRGQNVTFRCDPISEHNRLYWYRQTLGQGPEFLTYFQNEAQLEKSRLLSDRFSAERPKGSFSTLEIQRTEQGDSAMYLCASSLPDSGLRGYTFGSGTRLTVV.

The chain carries TRBV28 and TRBJ1-5; D remains unclear. Germline CDR1 is MDHEN and CDR2 is SYDVKM. This CDR3 is built from 17 residues. The V end lost 1 base, the J end lost 0 bases, and 13 bases lay between the germline ends. CDR3 coding DNA: TGTGCCAGCAGTTTATTGACATCCCGACATAGCAATCAGCCCCAGCATTTT. It translates to CASSLLTSRHSNQPQHF.

The V call is TRBV13, the J call TRBJ2-1; 14 nucleotides agree with TRBD2. CDR3 length: 17 residues. CDR1 is PRHDT and CDR2 is FYEKMQ in the germline V gene (reference sequence). J gave up 8 bases and V 4 bases, and 10 bases lay outside the gene matches. The CDR3 DNA is TGTGCCAGCAGCTCCGAGGGACTAGCGGGAGCCCTCGATGAGCAGTTCTTC. Protein sequence: CASSSEGLAGALDEQFF.

In its sample, this clone was seen a few times. The V call is TRBV27, the J call TRBJ2-4, with D tentatively TRBD1 (6 bases). The V gene's germline CDR1 is MNHEY and CDR2 SMNVEV (reference sequence). V shed 4 bases and J shed 1 base, with 17 bases lying between them. The CDR3 runs 17 residues. CDR3 nucleotide sequence: TGTGCCAGCAGTTCCCCGGACAGAACGAGGGCCAAAAACATTCAGTACTTC. It codes for CASSSPDRTRAKNIQYF.

The chain employs TRBV7-8 and TRBJ2-3; no definite D call. The germline V gene has CDR1 SGHVS and CDR2 FQNEAQ. The CDR3 totals 13 residues. V dropped 1 base and J dropped 4 bases, with 6 bases sitting between them. CDR3 bases: TGTGCCAGCAGCTTAGGGCAATCAGATACGCAGTATTTT. This sequence encodes CASSLGQSDTQYF.

The chain couples TRBV4-3 to TRBJ2-5; possibly TRBD1 or TRBD2 for D (6 bases each). Trimming took off 5 bases at V and 2 bases at J, with 21 bases between the two ends. The germline CDR1 and CDR2 sequences are LGHNA and YSLEER. The CDR3 runs to 17 residues. The chain's CDR3 is CASSSHPGGAGQETQYF. The CDR3 DNA reads as TGCGCCAGCAGCTCCCATCCTGGGGGCGCGGGGCAAGAGACCCAGTACTTC.

The chain has TRBV27 and TRBJ2-3; 8 bases are shared with TRBD2. After removal of 6 bases from V and 6 bases from J, the junction contained 8 bases not matched to a gene. Germline V lookup: CDR1 MNHEY, CDR2 SMNVEV (reference sequence). The CDR3 consists of 14 residues. The CDR3 DNA is TGTGCCAGCAGCCCCTCCAGCGGGGGTGATACGCAGTATTTT. Its protein is CASSPSSGGDTQYF.

The chain links TRBV4-1 to TRBJ2-1, with TRBD2 identical over 10 bases. The trim removed 4 bases at V and 0 bases at J, leaving 12 bases unmatched. The CDR3 has 19 residues. The V gene's germline CDR1 is MGHRA and CDR2 YSYEKL. The CDR3 DNA is TGCGCCAGCAGCCGACCCATAGCGGGGGGTTCGAGCTCCTACAATGAGCAGTTCTTC. Encoded protein: CASSRPIAGGSSSYNEQFF.

V and J are TRBV7-9 and TRBJ2-2; TRBD1 agrees at 8 bases. The CDR3 runs 14 residues. V shed 6 bases and J 4 bases; nucleotides not matched to a gene: 4. CDR1 SEHNR and CDR2 FQNEAQ come from the germline V gene (reference sequence). Here the CDR3 reads CASSSTGVTGELFF. The CDR3 DNA sequence: TGTGCCAGCAGTTCGACAGGGGTCACCGGGGAGCTGTTTTTT.

By share of the sample, this clone is medium-sized. V is TRBV7-9 and J is TRBJ2-3; the D gene is possibly TRBD1 (6 bases). Trimming cost V 2 bases and J 0 bases, with 15 bases left between them. Germline V gene lookup returns CDR1 SEHNR and CDR2 FQNEAQ (reference sequence). The CDR3 totals 17 residues. In DNA, the CDR3 is TGTGCCAGCAGCTTAACAGGGTCCGCCATTAGCACAGATACGCAGTATTTT. Residues: CASSLTGSAISTDTQYF. Full variable domain (rest looked up from reference TRBV7-9 and TRBJ2-3): DTGVSQNPRHKITKRGQNVTFRCDPISEHNRLYWYRQTLGQGPEFLTYFQNEAQLEKSRLLSDRFSAERPKGSFSTLEIQRTEQGDSAMYLCASSLTGSAISTDTQYFGPGTRLTVL.

V and J are TRBV28 and TRBJ2-6; possible D gene TRBD2, 5 bases. CDR3 length: 18 residues. Between the trimmed V and J ends, which lost 3 bases and 0 bases, there was a span of 15 bases. Germline V gene data show CDR1 as MDHEN and CDR2 as SYDVKM. DNA for the CDR3: TGTGCCAGCAGTTTCTCCGGGAAGGGCCTCTCTGGGGCCAACGTCCTGACTTTC. This sequence encodes CASSFSGKGLSGANVLTF.

This clone was seen more than once but under ten times. This chain joins TRBV4-1 and TRBJ2-5; D may be TRBD2 (7 bases). Germline CDR1 MGHRA, CDR2 YSYEKL. V gave up 2 bases and J gave up 9 bases, with 16 bases separating them. The CDR3 is 14 amino acids. The CDR3 DNA reads TGCGCCAGCAGCCAAACAGGGTCCCGGGGGGCCCAGTACTTC. It specifies CASSQTGSRGAQYF.

The chain has TRBV7-9 and TRBJ1-4; D perhaps matches TRBD1 (5 bases). Germline V gene data show CDR1 as SEHNR and CDR2 as FQNEAQ (reference sequence). The CDR3 is made up of 15 amino acids. V was trimmed by 1 base and J by 1 base, leaving 7 bases between them. Here the CDR3 reads CASSLGGKTNEKLFF. Here the CDR3 DNA reads TGTGCCAGCAGCTTAGGGGGGAAAACTAATGAAAAACTGTTTTTT.

This rearrangement joins TRBV7-6 to TRBJ2-1; D unresolved. The V gene's germline CDR1 is SGHVS and CDR2 FNYEAQ. This CDR3 has 14 residues. Trimming pared 4 bases from V and 2 bases from J, leaving 9 bases between. CDR3 sequence: CASSSIEAYNEQFF. Here the CDR3 DNA reads TGTGCCAGCAGCTCAATAGAGGCCTACAATGAGCAGTTCTTC.

This clone was observed once. The same CDR3 also results from other DNA sequences found in this sample. The gene calls are TRBV4-2 and TRBJ2-3, with D tentatively TRBD1 (7 bases). This CDR3 region has 15 residues. V dropped 3 bases and J dropped 1 base, with 11 bases sitting between them. Looked up from germline, CDR1 is LGHNA and CDR2 is YNFKEQ. The CDR3 region has the DNA TGTGCCAGCAGCCAGGACAGGAGGGGCACAGATACGCAGTATTTT. It translates to CASSQDRRGTDTQYF.

This rearrangement joins TRBV28 to TRBJ1-5, with D possibly TRBD1 on 5 matching bases. Trimming stripped 7 bases from V and 7 bases from J, with 17 bases between. The length of the CDR3 is 14 residues. CDR1 and CDR2 (germline): MDHEN, SYDVKM. The CDR3 region has the DNA TGTGCCAGCACCCTTAAGGGGAAAGGCCAGCCCCAGCATTTT. As protein: CASTLKGKGQPQHF.

The rearrangement links TRBV5-4 to TRBJ1-5; TRBD1 might be the D (6 bases). Germline loops: CDR1 SGHNT, CDR2 YYREEE (reference sequence). The length of the CDR3 is 15 residues. V was cut by 4 bases and J by 9 bases, with 20 bases left in between. The CDR3 loop is CASSRDTNTGLPQHF. The DNA of the CDR3 is TGTGCCAGCAGCCGAGACACGAATACAGGGCTGCCCCAGCATTTT.

The rearrangement links TRBV7-9 to TRBJ2-7; 8 bases match TRBD1. V shed 1 base, J shed 4 bases, and the junction held 6 bases outside the gene matches. The CDR3 is made up of 15 amino acids. The germline V gene encodes CDR1 SEHNR and CDR2 FQNEAQ (reference sequence). The CDR3 is CASSLGQGKGYEQYF. The CDR3 DNA reads as TGTGCCAGCAGCTTAGGACAGGGGAAGGGGTACGAGCAGTACTTC.

The chain combines TRBV11-2 with TRBJ2-1, with 9 bases identical to TRBD2. Germline V gives CDR1 SGHAT, CDR2 FQNNGV. The ends lost 4 bases at V and 4 bases at J; junction bases unmatched: 8. This CDR3 is built from 16 residues. The CDR3 sequence is CASSSLRGRVYNEQFF. CDR3 coding DNA: TGTGCCAGCAGCTCCCTTCGCGGGAGGGTATACAATGAGCAGTTCTTC.

The chain couples TRBV28 to TRBJ1-4, with unresolved D. The V end lost 7 bases, the J end lost 8 bases, and 20 bases lay between the germline ends. Germline CDR1 MDHEN, CDR2 SYDVKM. This CDR3 comprises 15 residues. DNA of the CDR3: TGTGCCAGCATCCCACGGACCGGGCGGTACGAAAAACTGTTTTTT. This encodes CASIPRTGRYEKLFF.

The chain employs TRBV18 and TRBJ1-2; 7 positions agree with TRBD1. The CDR3 contains 13 residues. With V trimmed by 4 bases and J by 8 bases, 7 bases remained unmatched. Germline CDR1 is KGHSH and CDR2 is LQKENI. The chain's CDR3 is CASSRTGDDGYTF. The CDR3 DNA sequence: TGTGCCAGCTCACGAACAGGGGACGACGGCTACACCTTC.

The V gene is TRBV5-1, the J gene TRBJ1-4, with a possible D match to TRBD1 (5 bases). Trimming took off 3 bases at V and 6 bases at J, with 9 bases between the two ends. The CDR3 has 13 residues. Per germline, CDR1 SGHRS and CDR2 YFSETQ. The CDR3 coding sequence is TGCGCCAGCAGCTCCGGGACGGATGAAAAACTGTTTTTT. Its translation is CASSSGTDEKLFF.

This clone was detected only once. The V and J genes are TRBV15 and TRBJ2-3, with TRBD2 matching over 7 bases. Germline values: CDR1 LNHNV, CDR2 YYDKDF (reference sequence). V gave up 7 bases and J gave up 2 bases; unmatched junction bases: 12. This CDR3 has 16 residues. CDR3 coding DNA: TGTGCCACCAACTCGGAGGCTAGCGGAATCACAGATACGCAGTATTTT. Encoded protein: CATNSEASGITDTQYF.